The present entry profiles one T cell receptor (beta chain) with its context. Its antigen is currently unknown. These data originate in a study of cytomegalovirus exposure and HLA in healthy donors. Per the germline V gene, CDR1 is MDHEN and CDR2 is SYDVKM. The CDR3 has 13 residues. The V gene lost 8 bases and the J gene lost 9 bases, with 14 bases spanning the gap. Study results and limitations: Immune exposure information comprised only CMV serostatus. 150 or so TCR beta chains were listed as cytomegalovirus-associated.

PCR used 60 Vbeta primers and 13 Jbeta primers. Profiled with immunoSEQ multiplex PCR; TCRdb holds only in-frame clones, not every one. The sample includes 100,000 to 120,000 clones, around 85% of them seen just once. The chain links TRBV28 to TRBJ1-6; D might be TRBD1 (5 bases). The sequence derives from a man in his forties in good health and CMV-seronegative. What was sequenced was PBMCs. The CDR3 protein is CASSGGLSSPLHF. The CDR3 bases are TGTGCCAGCTCGGGGGGTCTAAGTTCACCCCTCCACTTT.